This entry is about one TCR beta chain. Only in-frame clones appear in the TCRdb table, and some are missing; sequencing was by immunoSEQ multiplex PCR. The sample lists 980,000 or so clones, less than 85% occurring once. The V and J ends lost 6 bases and 0 bases respectively, with 2 bases between them. The CDR3 is 12 amino acids. Germline-derived CDR1 and CDR2 are MNHEY and SMNVEV (reference sequence). These data belong to a study of shared clonotypes between healthy human individuals. All donors qualified as healthy HIV-negative adults and had experienced no recent acute infections or vaccinations. This clonotype was sampled from a man younger than 35 in good health. The chain joins TRBV27 to TRBJ2-2; D remains unclear. Material: memory CD4+ T cells sorted from blood. Documented subset: CD45RA-negative fraction. The CDR3 DNA follows: TGTGCCAGCAGGACGAACACCGGGGAGCTGTTTTTT. It codes for CASRTNTGELFF.